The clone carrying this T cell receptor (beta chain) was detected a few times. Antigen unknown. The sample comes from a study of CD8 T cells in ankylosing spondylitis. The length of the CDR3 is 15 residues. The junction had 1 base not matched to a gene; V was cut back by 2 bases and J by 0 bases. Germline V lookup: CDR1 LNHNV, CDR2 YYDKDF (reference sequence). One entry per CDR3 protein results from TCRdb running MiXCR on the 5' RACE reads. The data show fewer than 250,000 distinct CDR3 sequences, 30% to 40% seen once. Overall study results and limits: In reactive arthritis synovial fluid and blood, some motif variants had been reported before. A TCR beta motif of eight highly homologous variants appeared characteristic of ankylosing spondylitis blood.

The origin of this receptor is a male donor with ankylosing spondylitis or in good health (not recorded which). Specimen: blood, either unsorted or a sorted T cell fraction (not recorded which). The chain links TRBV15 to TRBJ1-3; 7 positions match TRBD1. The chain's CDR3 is CATSRRQGSGNTIYF. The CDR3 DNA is TGTGCCACCAGCAGAAGACAGGGCTCTGGAAACACCATATATTTT.